This T cell receptor beta chain was recovered during a study of T cell repertoires in cytomegalovirus infection. CDR3 length: 13 residues. V shed 0 bases and J shed 5 bases, with 5 bases lying between them. One entry per CDR3 protein, called by TCRdb with MiXCR from the reads. The sample lists 95,000 to 120,000 distinct CDR3 sequences; over 30% were seen once. This clonotype was counted a few times. Antigen specificity is unknown. The TCR was taken from a human donor in good health (CMV status not recorded). Some clones in this sample may be carry-over from other donors' samples. This chain joins TRBV12-3 or TRBV12-4 and TRBJ2-1; the D is unclear. The specimen comprised CD8+ T cells from cultured PBMCs, sampled from culture after CMV antigen stimulation. The CDR3, as DNA: TGTGCCAGCAGTTTAGCGACCCACAATGAGCAGTTCTTC. Translation: CASSLATHNEQFF.